Presented here are 2 T cell receptor beta chains from one specimen sequenced in a study of T cells in Graves' hyperthyroidism and ophthalmopathy. TCR beta CDR3 sequences were amplified from RNA transcripts. TCR CDR3 regions were first amplified by RT-PCR with HTBI primers. TCRdb reanalysed the multiplex PCR reads using MiXCR and keeps one entry per CDR3 protein. In the table there are 450,000 to 650,000 distinct CDR3 sequences, 14% of which are singletons. Material for sequencing was blood. The receptors derive from a young woman with Graves' ophthalmopathy.

The sample holds many counts of this clonotype. The V call is TRBV2, the J call TRBJ1-5; no reliable D call. V lost 7 bases and J 3 bases, leaving 10 bases between the germline ends. CDR3 length equals 13 residues. Germline V gives CDR1 SNHLY, CDR2 FYNNEI. CDR3: CASKWANNQPQHF. The CDR3 DNA sequence: TGTGCCAGCAAATGGGCTAACAATCAGCCCCAGCATTTT. The entire variable domain, with the rest obtained from reference TRBV2 and TRBJ1-5, is as follows: EPEVTQTPSHQVTQMGQEVILRCVPISNHLYFYWYRQILGQKVEFLVSFYNNEISEKSEIFDDQFSVERPDGSNFTLKIRSTKLEDSAMYFCASKWANNQPQHFGDGTRLSIL.

This clonotype has ten or more counts. This chain uses TRBV2 with TRBJ2-7; 14 nucleotides match TRBD2. Germline V gene sequence: CDR1 SNHLY, CDR2 FYNNEI. V shed 8 bases and J 3 bases; nucleotides not matched to a gene: 9. CDR3 length: 16 residues. For the CDR3, the DNA is TGTGCCAGCGGGACTAGCGGGAGTACACGGGTCTACGAGCAGTACTTC. Translated: CASGTSGSTRVYEQYF.